The present T cell receptor beta chain was sequenced within a study of T cells in Graves' hyperthyroidism and ophthalmopathy. Points from the study as a whole: Most thyroid clonotypes expanded above 0.001 appeared in blood too.

RNA transcripts were the template for amplifying TCR beta CDR3 regions. TCR CDR3 underwent first-round RT-PCR with the HTBI primer set. TCRdb called the multiplex PCR reads again in MiXCR, with one record for every CDR3 protein. The sample shows a few hundred thousand distinct CDR3 sequences, about 45% of them seen only once. Diagnostic assessment was based on clinical symptoms, serum thyroxine and TRAb, thyroid ultrasound and orbital computed tomography. In its sample, this clonotype was seen many times. What it binds is not known. Source material: peripheral blood or thyroid tissue (not recorded which). The clonotype comes from an adult woman with Graves' disease, either hyperthyroidism or ophthalmopathy (not recorded which).

CDR3 bases: TGCGCCAGCAGCCAAGCGGGAGCTTACGAGCAGTACTTC. Its protein product is CASSQAGAYEQYF. V usage is TRBV4-1 and J usage is TRBJ2-7, with D possibly being TRBD2 (6 bases). V lost 1 base and J 4 bases, leaving 8 bases between the germline ends. The CDR3 length is 13 residues. Germline V gene data show CDR1 as MGHRA and CDR2 as YSYEKL.